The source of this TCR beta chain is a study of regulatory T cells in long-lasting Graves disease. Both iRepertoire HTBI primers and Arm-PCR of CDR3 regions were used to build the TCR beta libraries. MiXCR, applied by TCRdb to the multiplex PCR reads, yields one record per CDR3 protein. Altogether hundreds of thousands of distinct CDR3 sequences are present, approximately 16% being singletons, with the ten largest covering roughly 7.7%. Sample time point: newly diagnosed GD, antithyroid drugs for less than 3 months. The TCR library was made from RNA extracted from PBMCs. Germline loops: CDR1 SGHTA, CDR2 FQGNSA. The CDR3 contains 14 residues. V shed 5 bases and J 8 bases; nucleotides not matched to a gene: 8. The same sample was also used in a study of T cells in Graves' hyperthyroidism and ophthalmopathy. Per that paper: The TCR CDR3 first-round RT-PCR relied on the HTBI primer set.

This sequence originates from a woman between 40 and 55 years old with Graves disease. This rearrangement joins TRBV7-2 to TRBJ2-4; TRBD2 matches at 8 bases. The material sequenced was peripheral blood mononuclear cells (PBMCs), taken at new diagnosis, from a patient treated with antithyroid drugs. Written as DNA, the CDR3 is TGTGCCAGCAGCACCGGGAGGGGTGGGGACATTCAGTACTTC. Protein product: CASSTGRGGDIQYF.